This T cell receptor beta chain emerged from a study of blood T cell repertoires in COVID-19. Study-wide context: COVID-19 samples from acute and convalescent phases originated in the United States, Italy and Spain. PBMCs, B-cell-depleted T cells, or T cells provided the cDNA or gDNA that made up the material.

Methods used by the authors: Quantification of nucleated cells was approximated via reference gene primer amplification. The data were produced by immunoSEQ multiplex PCR, yet TCRdb's version contains in-frame clones alone and is incomplete. V, J and clone size reflect that table, while D and trimming were determined from the DNA. The repertoire holds nearly 300,000 clones, approximately 88% seen once, with approximately 6.6% in the top ten. CDR1 and CDR2 from the germline V gene are MDHEN and SYDVKM. CDR3 size: 20 residues. The J segment lost 0 bases and the V segment lost 0 bases, leaving 6 bases of the junction unmatched.

The clonotype comes from a woman in her twenties or thirties who had recovered from COVID-19. The sequencing sample was made of peripheral blood. The chain combines TRBV28 with TRBJ2-1; TRBD2 agrees at 15 bases. CDR3 residues: CASSLWGTSGGPISYNEQFF. CDR3 nucleotide sequence: TGTGCCAGCAGTTTATGGGGGACTAGCGGGGGGCCGATCTCCTACAATGAGCAGTTCTTC. Full variable domain (remainder filled in from reference TRBV28 and TRBJ2-1): DVKVTQSSRYLVKRTGEKVFLECVQDMDHENMFWYRQDPGLGLRLIYFSYDVKMKEKGDIPEGYSVSREKKERFSLILESASTNQTSMYLCASSLWGTSGGPISYNEQFFGPGTRLTVL.